This note documents a single TCR beta chain sequence. Its antigen has not been determined. Base qualities are not provided; no much larger clone lies one nucleotide away. The data were obtained in a study of blood T cell repertoires in COVID-19 (dated by TCRdb to between 2020 and 2021). In the study overall: The collaborator samples originated in the United States, Italy and Spain and spanned the acute and convalescent phases of COVID-19. The material from the prospective study consisted of cDNA or gDNA derived from T cells, B-cell-depleted T cells, or PBMCs. The sample metadata nearly always contained a de-identified subject ID, COVID-19 status, age in years and sex. Samples were obtained from the ongoing ImmuneRACE study (first 160 participants) and from about 1,300 subjects provided by 6 global collaborators. Where available, HLA class I and class II types were taken from metadata supplied by the sample provider and were not determined by assay-based typing. Subjects who had been exposed to COVID-19, were actively infected with it, or had recovered from it provided the deeply sampled blood TCRbeta repertoires that made up the dataset. The repertoires were released in a freely available public database intended as a resource for research on the immune response to SARS-CoV-2. Overall study outcomes, separate from this receptor: The amount of clinical and demographic metadata varied by source and participant and was provided uncurated.

Whole blood was collected in K2EDTA tubes by collaborating institutions according to the institutions' own protocols. For TCRbeta analysis, collaborators shipped samples in one of three forms: frozen whole blood, isolated PBMCs, or DNA extracted from either of those sample types. CDR1 and CDR2, per the germline V gene, are SNHLY and FYNNEI. Germline trimming amounts to 6 bases on V and 3 bases on J, with 3 as the count of junction bases outside the gene matches. The CDR3 has 14 amino acids, counting the end cysteine and phenylalanine. CDR3 DNA only is kept here, 42 bases in frame from base 1. TCRbeta CDR3 regions were amplified from genomic DNA using the immunoSEQ Assay, a bias-controlled multiplex PCR. Concerning the study's data processing: The number of nucleated cells in each sample was estimated by amplification of reference gene primers within the assay. To quantify the absolute abundance of each unique TCRbeta CDR3 rearrangement, sequence reads were collapsed and filtered. For each sample, productive Simpson clonality was calculated as the square root of Simpson's diversity index across productive rearrangements. TCRdb retrieved this table from immuneACCESS and kept in-frame rearrangements only. Not all clones are present; in checked studies, unresolved V genes account for under half, and no reason is known for the remainder. V, J and clone size are taken as reported in that table, and D and trimming were inferred from the DNA itself. This sample has tens of thousands of clones in its table, and about four fifths of those were observed once. The ten largest account for 8.8% of the sample.

The TCR was taken from a man between 60 and 75 years old with acute or convalescent COVID-19. Sequenced input: peripheral blood. The sequence links TRBV2 to TRBJ2-5; the central 11 bases match TRBD2. The DNA sequence is as follows: TGTGCCAGCAGACCGGGACTAGCGGAAGAGACCCAGTACTTC. Translated, this is CASRPGLAEETQYF.